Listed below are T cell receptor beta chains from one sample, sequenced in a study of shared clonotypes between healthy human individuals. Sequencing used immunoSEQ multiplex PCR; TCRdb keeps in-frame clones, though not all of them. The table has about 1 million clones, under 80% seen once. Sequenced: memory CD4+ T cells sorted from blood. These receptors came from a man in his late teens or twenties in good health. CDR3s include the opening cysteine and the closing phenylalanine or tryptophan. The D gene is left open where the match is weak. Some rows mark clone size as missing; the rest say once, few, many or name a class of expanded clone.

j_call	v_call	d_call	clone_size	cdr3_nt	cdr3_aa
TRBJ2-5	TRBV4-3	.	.	TGCGCCAGCAGCCAAGATCGGGGGGAGACCCAGTACTTC	CASSQDRGETQYF
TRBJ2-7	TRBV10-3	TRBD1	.	TGTGCCAGCCGGACAGGGGGCCCCTACGAGCAGTACTTC	CASRTGGPYEQYF
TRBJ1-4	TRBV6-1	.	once	TGTGCCAGCAGGCCATCAGGGGCTACTGAAAAACTGTTTTTT	CASRPSGATEKLFF
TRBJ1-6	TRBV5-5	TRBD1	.	TGTGCCAGCAGCTTGTCCGAGACAGGGCTTGGATCACCCCTCCACTTT	CASSLSETGLGSPLHF
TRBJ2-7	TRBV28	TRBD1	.	TGTGCCTCGAGGACAGGGGACTACGAGCAGTACTTC	CASRTGDYEQYF
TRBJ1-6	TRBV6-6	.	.	TGTGCCAGCAGGTCCCTCGTTACACCCCTCCACTTT	CASRSLVTPLHF
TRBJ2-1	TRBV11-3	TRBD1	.	TGTGCCAGCAGCCCCCCCCAGGGGGCATCCTACAATGAGCAGTTCTTC	CASSPPQGASYNEQFF
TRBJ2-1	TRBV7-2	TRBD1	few	TGTGCCAGCAGCTCAACCGGGACAGGAAAGTACAATGAGCAGTTCTTC	CASSSTGTGKYNEQFF
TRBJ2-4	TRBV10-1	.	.	TGCGCCAGCAGTTCCTCGGGGCAAAACATTCAGTACTTC	CASSSSGQNIQYF
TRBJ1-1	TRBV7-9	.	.	TGTGCCAGCAGCCAAAACAGCTTTCCAATAACTGAAGCTTTCTTT	CASSQNSFPITEAFF
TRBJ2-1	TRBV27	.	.	TGTGCCACCCACCCCCGGGACATCTCCTACAATGAGCAGTTCTTC	CATHPRDISYNEQFF
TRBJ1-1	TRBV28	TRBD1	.	TGTGCCAGCAGTTTAGTGACCACAGGGGGTGGGCGGGCTTTCTTT	CASSLVTTGGGRAFF
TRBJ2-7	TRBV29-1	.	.	TGCAGCGTTGAAGTCCGGGACGAGCAGTACTTC	CSVEVRDEQYF
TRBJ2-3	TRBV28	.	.	TGTGCCAGCAGTTACCCCTCCGCTGGGGGTGATACGCAGTATTTT	CASSYPSAGGDTQYF
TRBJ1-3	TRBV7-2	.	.	TGTGCCAGCAGCTTAGCGGCAGCCACTACTGGAAACACCATATATTTT	CASSLAAATTGNTIYF
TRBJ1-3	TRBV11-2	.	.	TGTGCCAGCAGCTTAGCCGGTGGAAACACCATATATTTT	CASSLAGGNTIYF
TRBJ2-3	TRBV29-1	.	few	TGCAGCGTTCAAGCGGACACAGATACGCAGTATTTT	CSVQADTDTQYF
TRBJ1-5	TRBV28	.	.	TGTGCCAGCAGTTCGATAGCCGGGCCAAATTTGAATCAGCCCCAGCATTTT	CASSSIAGPNLNQPQHF
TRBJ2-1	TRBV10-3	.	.	TGTGCCATCAGTGACTCGGTAGGGGGCTACAATGAGCAGTTCTTC	CAISDSVGGYNEQFF
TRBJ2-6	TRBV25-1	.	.	TGTGCCAGCAGTGATGCCCGCTCTGGGGCCAACGTCCTGACTTTC	CASSDARSGANVLTF